This T cell receptor beta chain was sequenced in a study of graft-versus-host responses after intestinal transplantation. Whole-study results and caveats: Present in recipient marrow, GvH clones included some that appeared first in ileum or blood.

V lost 1 base and J lost 10, with 12 bases in between. The CDR3 is 14 residues long. Germline loops: CDR1 SGHRS, CDR2 YFSETQ. For this clone: No antigen is known for it.

TCRdb's copy holds only in-frame clones and misses some; the assay was immunoSEQ multiplex PCR. The sample gives about 16,000 clones, 80% to 90% of which show up once; roughly 5.5% is in the top ten. Sequences were derived from PBMCs, sampled approximately 3.5 months after intestinal transplant. V is TRBV5-1 and J is TRBJ1-6; D is perhaps TRBD1 (5 bases). The clonotype originates from a human patient who received an intestinal transplant, so some T cells may come from the graft donor. CDR3: CASSLKQGGSPLHF. CDR3 coding DNA: TGCGCCAGCAGCTTGAAGCAGGGAGGGTCACCCCTCCACTTT.